This TCR beta chain was profiled in a study of cytomegalovirus exposure and HLA in healthy donors. This clone was seen once. Antigen specificity is unknown. PCR used 60 Vbeta primers and 13 Jbeta primers. The table came from immunoSEQ multiplex PCR; TCRdb's copy has only in-frame clones and leaves some out. The sample contains roughly 130,000 clones, around two thirds of which appear only once. Study observations and caveats: In a later analysis, at a false discovery rate of 0.05, some 17,000 TCR beta sequences were associated with HLA alleles.

The CDR3 covers 13 residues. The germline V gene encodes CDR1 SGDLS and CDR2 YYNGEE. Trimming removed 7 bases from V and 3 bases from J, with 13 bases in between. The sample taken for sequencing was PBMCs. The V and J genes are TRBV9 and TRBJ1-2, with D tentatively TRBD1 (5 bases). This TCR was sampled from a human donor in good health. CDR3 sequence: CASWGGDHYGYTF. Written as DNA, the CDR3 is TGTGCCAGCTGGGGGGGTGATCACTATGGCTACACCTTC. Full variable domain (outside the CDR3, taken from reference TRBV9 and TRBJ1-2): DSGVTQTPKHLITATGQRVTLRCSPRSGDLSVYWYQQSLDQGLQFLIQYYNGEERAKGNILERFSAQQFPDLHSELNLSSLELGDSALYFCASWGGDHYGYTFGSGTRLTVV.